The rows below give T cell receptor beta chains drawn from one sample of a study of T cell responses to AZD1222 COVID-19 vaccine. TCRdb keeps only in-frame clones here, not all; method: immunoSEQ multiplex PCR. The data show some 150,000 clones, around 90% seen once. Sequencing used peripheral blood, obtained on day 0 of AZD1222 vaccination. These receptors were collected from an adult in good health. CDR3s include the opening cysteine and the closing phenylalanine or tryptophan. The D gene is left open where the match is weak. Rows give clone size only sometimes, using once, few, many, or a class for an expanded clone.

J gene | V gene | D gene | clone size | CDR3 DNA | CDR3 protein
TRBJ1-5 | TRBV4-2 | - | - | TGTGCCAGCAGCCAAGACGTACCGCTTGTGGGGAATCAGCCCCAGCATTTT | CASSQDVPLVGNQPQHF
TRBJ2-7 | TRBV7-9 | - | few | TGTGCCAGCAGCTTACAGGGAGTATACGAGCAGTACTTC | CASSLQGVYEQYF
TRBJ1-3 | TRBV7-9 | - | - | TGTGCCAGCAATACTCTCGCGGGGGTTTCTGGAAACACCATATATTTT | CASNTLAGVSGNTIYF
TRBJ1-6 | TRBV28 | TRBD1 | - | TGTGCCAGCAATCCCAACAGGGGGGGGAATTCACCCCTCCACTTT | CASNPNRGGNSPLHF
TRBJ2-4 | TRBV19 | - | - | TGTGCCAGTAGCCCGAGAGGGGGGGGCGGGGAAAACATTCAGTACTTC | CASSPRGGGGENIQYF
TRBJ1-1 | TRBV27 | TRBD1 | - | TGTGCCAGCAGTACAGGGGGCCAAGCTTTCTTT | CASSTGGQAFF
TRBJ2-5 | TRBV28 | - | - | TGTGCCATCGAGGGCGGGTCGGAGACCCAGTACTTC | CAIEGGSETQYF
TRBJ1-1 | TRBV9 | - | - | TGTGCCAGCAGCGCACCCTGGACAGCGAACACTGAAGCTTTCTTT | CASSAPWTANTEAFF
TRBJ1-4 | TRBV6-6 | TRBD1 | - | TGTGCCAGCAGTTATGGACAGGGTTCGGATGAAAAACTGTTTTTT | CASSYGQGSDEKLFF
TRBJ1-2 | TRBV29-1 | TRBD1 | - | TGCAGCGTTGAACCCGACAGGGTAAAAAACTATGGCTACACCTTC | CSVEPDRVKNYGYTF
TRBJ2-7 | TRBV29-1 | - | - | TGCAGCGTTGAAGTTGGCAACCGGGTCGAGCAGTACTTC | CSVEVGNRVEQYF
TRBJ1-5 | TRBV7-8 | - | - | TGTGCCAGCAGCTTTGGTTCTCAGCCCCAGCATTTT | CASSFGSQPQHF
TRBJ2-1 | TRBV27 | TRBD2 | - | TGTGCCAGCAGTCGACTTGTTCCGGGACTAGCGCCAAGCTCCTACAATGAGCAGTTCTTC | CASSRLVPGLAPSSYNEQFF
TRBJ2-7 | TRBV7-6 | - | - | TGTGCCAGCAGCACGGGACGGGCCTACGAGCAGTACTTC | CASSTGRAYEQYF
TRBJ1-2 | TRBV5-1 | TRBD1 | - | TGCGCCAGCAGCTTGGGGGCAGGGGGTAACTATGGCTACACCTTC | CASSLGAGGNYGYTF
TRBJ2-1 | TRBV7-9 | - | - | TGTGCCAGCAGCCCACCGAGAACTTGGGAGCAGTTCTTC | CASSPPRTWEQFF
TRBJ1-5 | TRBV27 | - | - | TGTGCCAGCAGCGCTCGGAGAGCCGAGCAGCCCCAGCATTTT | CASSARRAEQPQHF